This TCR beta chain was retrieved from a study of blood T cell repertoires in COVID-19 (dated by TCRdb to 2020 to 2022). Background for the entire study: The collaborator samples originated in the United States, Italy and Spain and spanned the acute and convalescent phases of COVID-19. Deeply sampled blood TCRbeta repertoires from subjects exposed to, actively infected with, or recovered from COVID-19 were included in the dataset. The samples were drawn from two sources: the first 160 participants of the ongoing ImmuneRACE study, and 1,254 subjects contributed by 6 global collaborators. A freely available public database, intended as a resource for researchers studying the immune response to SARS-CoV-2, is where the repertoires were released. Nearly every sample came with metadata listing a de-identified subject ID, COVID-19 status, age in years and sex. The material from the prospective study consisted of cDNA or gDNA derived from T cells, B-cell-depleted T cells, or PBMCs. Where HLA class I and class II types were available, the types were taken from metadata supplied by the sample provider, not from assay-based typing.

In Seattle, one collaborating source enrolled patients while the infection was active and tracked those patients longitudinally over the course of disease. Collaborating institutions collected whole blood in K2EDTA tubes following their own protocols. For TCRbeta analysis, collaborators shipped samples in one of three forms: frozen whole blood, isolated PBMCs, or DNA extracted from either of those sample types. The immunoSEQ Assay, a bias-controlled multiplex PCR, was used to amplify TCRbeta CDR3 regions from genomic DNA. As for the original processing: Within the assay, amplification of reference gene primers was used to estimate how many nucleated cells each sample contained. To quantify the absolute abundance of each unique TCRbeta CDR3 rearrangement, sequence reads were collapsed and filtered. For each sample, productive Simpson clonality was calculated as the square root of Simpson's diversity index across productive rearrangements. TCRdb provides this immuneACCESS table in a form limited to in-frame rearrangements. Some clones are lacking; in checked studies, under half of them reflect an unresolved V gene, and why the rest are absent is not known. The DNA was the basis for D and trimming; V, J and clone size are from that table. Here the sample has 150,000 or so clones; roughly 89% occur a single time. Jointly, the top ten make up approximately 4.3% of the sample.

Broader findings and caveats from the paper: Clinical and demographic metadata were provided uncurated, with the amount varying by source and participant.

Including the terminal cysteine and phenylalanine, the CDR3 comprises 14 residues. Just CDR3 DNA is preserved here, 42 bases in frame from base 1. V has 6 bases trimmed and J has 7 bases trimmed; junction bases matching no gene number 8. For CDR1 and CDR2, the germline V gene lists MNHEY and SVGAGI. Concerning this clone: The specificity of this receptor is unknown. The input lacks base qualities; no much larger clone sits a single base away.

Sequenced material: peripheral blood. The chain joins TRBV6-5 to TRBJ1-4, with 7 bases aligning to TRBD1. This receptor was taken from a man aged 55 to 70 with COVID-19, enrolled during active disease. The CDR3 has the sequence CASSPARGSEKLFF. In nucleotide form, the sequence is TGTGCCAGCAGCCCCGCCAGGGGGAGTGAAAAACTGTTTTTT.